The T cell receptor beta chain under discussion was sequenced for a study of shared clonotypes between healthy human individuals. V was cut by 2 bases and J by 9 bases, with 11 bases left in between. The CDR3 has 13 residues. From germline, CDR1 is SEHNR and CDR2 FQNEAQ (reference sequence). Assay: immunoSEQ multiplex PCR; the TCRdb copy retains only in-frame clones and omits some. This table holds over 2 million clones, around 93% found once. The rearrangement uses TRBV7-9 and TRBJ2-1; the D gene is possibly TRBD1 (6 bases). The receptor was derived from a man in his late teens or twenties in good health. Some clones in this sample may be carry-over from other donors' samples. Sequencing was done on a sample of naive CD4+ T cells from PBMCs. Documented subset: CD45RA+ positively selected. CDR3 region: CASSLIQGGEQFF. The DNA for the CDR3 is TGTGCCAGCAGCTTAATACAGGGTGGTGAGCAGTTCTTC.